The 11 T cell receptor beta chains presented below share a single source sample, sequenced in a study of T cells after yellow fever vaccination. TCRdb independently ran MiXCR on the 5' RACE reads; one entry per CDR3 protein. Here the sample spans hundreds of thousands of distinct CDR3 sequences, 6.2% being singletons. The sample in question was PBMCs, obtained 5 days after the yellow fever booster vaccination. Receptors originate from a man aged 25-45 years who received the YFV17D yellow fever vaccine.

The rearrangement joins TRBV20-1 to TRBJ2-3; TRBD2 aligns across 14 bases. V gave up 3 bases and J gave up 10 bases; unmatched junction bases: 12. Germline CDR1 DFQATT, CDR2 SNEGSKA (reference sequence). The CDR3 is 16 residues long. This CDR3 reads CSASHAGTSGSGAQYF. The CDR3 DNA sequence: TGCAGTGCTAGCCACGCGGGGACTAGCGGGAGTGGTGCGCAGTATTTT.

This clonotype was recorded many times. V usage is TRBV18 and J usage is TRBJ1-1; D is uncertain. The CDR3 spans 13 residues. Germline assignment: CDR1 KGHSH and CDR2 LQKENI. V gave up 2 bases and J gave up 4 bases, with 8 bases separating them. The CDR3 reads CASSPMAFTEAFF. CDR3 bases: TGTGCCAGCTCACCAATGGCTTTCACTGAAGCTTTCTTT.

This clonotype has ten or more counts. The V and J genes are TRBV7-2 and TRBJ2-2; 10 positions agree with TRBD2. The CDR3 totals 15 residues. V lost 5 bases and J lost 5; bases outside the gene matches: 5. CDR1 is SGHTA and CDR2 is FQGNSA in the germline V gene. The CDR3 reads CASSASGRSTGELFF. The CDR3 DNA follows: TGTGCCAGCAGCGCTAGCGGGAGAAGTACCGGGGAGCTGTTTTTT.

This clonotype was recorded many times. Here the CDR3 reads CASGIGSAREQYF. CDR3 in DNA: TGTGCCAGCGGGATCGGTTCTGCGAGGGAGCAGTACTTC. The chain carries TRBV12-3 or TRBV12-4 and TRBJ2-7; D not certain. The CDR3 runs 13 residues. The ends were cut back, 8 bases at V and 7 bases at J, with 18 bases in the middle.

The chain joins TRBV14 to TRBJ2-5; D may be TRBD2 (5 bases). The CDR3 has 13 residues. V gave up 1 base and J gave up 7 bases, with 10 bases separating them. CDR1 and CDR2 (germline): SGHDN, FVKESK. CDR3 DNA sequence: TGTGCCAGCAGCCAAGGAAGGGAGTGGACCCAGTACTTC. This sequence encodes CASSQGREWTQYF.

This clonotype was found many times. The chain couples TRBV4-2 to TRBJ2-7, with TRBD2 as a possible D gene (6 bases). The CDR3 extends over 15 amino acids. Trimming removed 1 base from V and 9 bases from J, with 19 bases in between. Germline values: CDR1 LGHNA, CDR2 YNFKEQ. The CDR3 nucleotides are TGTGCCAGCAGCCAAGTCGGTCCAGACGTGGGGGGGCAGTACTTC. Protein: CASSQVGPDVGGQYF.

This clonotype has only a few counts. V usage is TRBV12-5 and J usage is TRBJ2-1, with D possibly being TRBD1 (6 bases). The CDR3 sequence is 15 residues long. V dropped 6 bases and J dropped 0 bases, with 12 bases sitting between them. CDR1 is LGHNT and CDR2 is FRNRAP in the germline V gene. Here the CDR3 DNA reads TGTGCTAGTGGCCTCGGACAGAGCTCCTACAATGAGCAGTTCTTC. It translates to CASGLGQSSYNEQFF.

The V gene is TRBV11-2, the J gene TRBJ2-7; TRBD1 aligns across 7 bases. Germline loops: CDR1 SGHAT, CDR2 FQNNGV. V gave up 0 bases and J gave up 2 bases; unmatched junction bases: 1. The CDR3 covers 14 residues. CDR3 sequence reads: CASSLDRGTYEQYF. DNA of the CDR3: TGTGCCAGCAGCTTAGACAGGGGGACCTACGAGCAGTACTTC.

Many counts were recorded for this clonotype. The chain is built from TRBV10-3 and TRBJ2-5; D remains unclear. The germline CDR1 and CDR2 sequences are ENHRY and SYGVKD. The CDR3 has 11 residues. The germline V and J ends were trimmed by 10 bases and 2 bases, with 8 bases remaining between them. CDR3 sequence (DNA): TGTGCCACTAGAAATCAAGAGACCCAGTACTTC. It translates to CATRNQETQYF.

This clonotype was recorded at least ten times. This chain joins TRBV14 and TRBJ1-4; D is unclear. Germline CDR1 reads SGHDN; CDR2 reads FVKESK. V lost 1 base and J lost 4, with 7 bases in between. The CDR3 has 14 residues. The CDR3 DNA reads TGTGCCAGCAGCCAAGCCCAGCGTAATGAAAAACTGTTTTTT. Amino acids: CASSQAQRNEKLFF.

This clonotype was seen repeatedly, ten times or more. This rearrangement joins TRBV5-1 to TRBJ2-7; D ambiguous. This CDR3 is 13 amino acids long. The germline V gene has CDR1 SGHRS and CDR2 YFSETQ. Trimming left V 4 bases short and J 1 base short, with 9 bases between. The DNA for the CDR3 is TGCGCCAGCAGCGCTACAGCTTCCTACGAGCAGTACTTC. Its translation: CASSATASYEQYF.